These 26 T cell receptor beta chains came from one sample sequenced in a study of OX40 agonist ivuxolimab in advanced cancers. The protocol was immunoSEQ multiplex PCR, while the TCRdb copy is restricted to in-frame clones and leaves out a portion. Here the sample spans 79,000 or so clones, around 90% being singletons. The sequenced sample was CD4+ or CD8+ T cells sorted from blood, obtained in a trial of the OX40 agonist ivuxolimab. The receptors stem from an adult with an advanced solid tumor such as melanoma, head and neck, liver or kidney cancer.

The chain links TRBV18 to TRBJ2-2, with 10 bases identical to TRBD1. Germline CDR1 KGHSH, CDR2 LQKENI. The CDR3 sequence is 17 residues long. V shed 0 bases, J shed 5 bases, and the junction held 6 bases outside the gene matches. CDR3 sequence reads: CASSPPLGQGVTGELFF. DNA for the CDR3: TGTGCCAGCTCACCACCTCTTGGACAGGGGGTTACCGGGGAGCTGTTTTTT. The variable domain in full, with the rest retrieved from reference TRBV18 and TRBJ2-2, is NAGVMQNPRHLVRRRGQEARLRCSPMKGHSHVYWYRQLPEEGLKFMVYLQKENIIDESGMPKERFSAEFPKEGPSILRIQQVVRGDSAAYFCASSPPLGQGVTGELFFGEGSRLTVL.

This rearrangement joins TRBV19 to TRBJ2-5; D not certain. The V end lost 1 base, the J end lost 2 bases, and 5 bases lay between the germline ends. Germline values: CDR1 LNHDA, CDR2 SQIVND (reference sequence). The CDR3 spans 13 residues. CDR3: CASSIAEQETQYF. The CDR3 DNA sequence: TGTGCCAGTAGTATAGCAGAGCAAGAGACCCAGTACTTC.

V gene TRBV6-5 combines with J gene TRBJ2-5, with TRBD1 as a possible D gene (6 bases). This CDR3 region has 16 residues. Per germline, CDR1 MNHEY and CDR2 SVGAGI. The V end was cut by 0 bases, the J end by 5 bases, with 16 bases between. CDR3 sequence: CASSYSRTGLGETQYF. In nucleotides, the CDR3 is TGTGCCAGCAGTTACTCACGTACAGGGCTTGGGGAGACCCAGTACTTC.

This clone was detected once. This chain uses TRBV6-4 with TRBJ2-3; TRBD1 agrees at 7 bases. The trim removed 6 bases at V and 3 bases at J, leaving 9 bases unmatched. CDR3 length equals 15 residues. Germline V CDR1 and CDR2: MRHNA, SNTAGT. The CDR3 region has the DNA TGTGCCAGCAGGACGACAGGGCTGGGTACAGATACGCAGTATTTT. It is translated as CASRTTGLGTDTQYF.

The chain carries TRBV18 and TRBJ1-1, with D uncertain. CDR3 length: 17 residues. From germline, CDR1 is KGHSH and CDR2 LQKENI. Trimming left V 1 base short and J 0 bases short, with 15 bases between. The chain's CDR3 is CASSPRLTGRVNTEAFF. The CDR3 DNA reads TGTGCCAGCTCACCACGGCTAACTGGCCGGGTGAACACTGAAGCTTTCTTT.

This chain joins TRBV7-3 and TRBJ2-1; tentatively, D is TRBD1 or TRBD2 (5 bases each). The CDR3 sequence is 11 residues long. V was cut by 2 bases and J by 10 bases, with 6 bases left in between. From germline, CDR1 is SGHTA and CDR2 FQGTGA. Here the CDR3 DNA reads TGTGCCAGCAGCTTATGGGGGGAGCAGTTCTTC. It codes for CASSLWGEQFF. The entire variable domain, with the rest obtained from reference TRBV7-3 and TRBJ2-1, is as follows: GAGVSQTPSNKVTEKGKYVELRCDPISGHTALYWYRQSLGQGPEFLIYFQGTGAADDSGLPNDRFFAVRPEGSVSTLKIQRTERGDSAVYLCASSLWGEQFFGPGTRLTVL.

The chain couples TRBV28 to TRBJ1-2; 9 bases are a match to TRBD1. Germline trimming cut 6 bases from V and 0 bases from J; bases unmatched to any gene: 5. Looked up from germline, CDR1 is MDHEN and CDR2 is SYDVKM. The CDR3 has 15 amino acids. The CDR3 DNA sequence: TGTGCCAGCAGGGAGACAGGGGGAGCTAACTATGGCTACACCTTC. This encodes CASRETGGANYGYTF.

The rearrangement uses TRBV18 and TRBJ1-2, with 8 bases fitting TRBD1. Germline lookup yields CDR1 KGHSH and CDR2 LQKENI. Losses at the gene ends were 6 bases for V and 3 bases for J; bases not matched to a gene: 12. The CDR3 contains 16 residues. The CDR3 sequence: CASSPPRTGLHYGYTF. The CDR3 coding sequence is TGTGCCAGCTCCCCCCCCCGGACAGGGCTACACTATGGCTACACCTTC.

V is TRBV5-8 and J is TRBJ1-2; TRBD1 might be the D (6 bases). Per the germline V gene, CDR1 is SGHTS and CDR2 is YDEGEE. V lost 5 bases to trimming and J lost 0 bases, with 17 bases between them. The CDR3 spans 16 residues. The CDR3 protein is CASSLTGTPTNYGYTF. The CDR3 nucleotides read TGTGCCAGCAGTCTCACCGGGACACCAACTAACTATGGCTACACCTTC.

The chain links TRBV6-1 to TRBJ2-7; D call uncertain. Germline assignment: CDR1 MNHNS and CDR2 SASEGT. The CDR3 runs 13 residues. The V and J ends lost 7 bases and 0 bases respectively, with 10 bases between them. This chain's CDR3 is CASTGFPSYEQYF. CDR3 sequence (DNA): TGTGCCAGCACTGGGTTCCCCTCCTACGAGCAGTACTTC.

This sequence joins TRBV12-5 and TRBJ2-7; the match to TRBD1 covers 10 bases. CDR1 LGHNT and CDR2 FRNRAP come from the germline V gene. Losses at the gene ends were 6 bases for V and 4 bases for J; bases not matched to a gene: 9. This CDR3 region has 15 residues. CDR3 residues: CASGPGTGARYEQYF. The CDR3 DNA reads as TGTGCTAGTGGCCCCGGGACAGGGGCCAGGTACGAGCAGTACTTC. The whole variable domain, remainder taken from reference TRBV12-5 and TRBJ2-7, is DARVTQTPRHKVTEMGQEVTMRCQPILGHNTVFWYRQTMMQGLELLAYFRNRAPLDDSGMPKDRFSAEMPDATLATLKIQPSEPRDSAVYFCASGPGTGARYEQYFGPGTRLTVT.

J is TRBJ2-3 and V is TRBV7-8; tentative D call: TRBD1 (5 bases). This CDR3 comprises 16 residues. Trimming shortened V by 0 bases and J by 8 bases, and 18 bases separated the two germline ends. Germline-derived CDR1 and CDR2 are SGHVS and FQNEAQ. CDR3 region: CASSLAGQIIRATQYF. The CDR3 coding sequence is TGTGCCAGCAGCTTAGCGGGGCAGATCATTAGGGCTACGCAGTATTTT.

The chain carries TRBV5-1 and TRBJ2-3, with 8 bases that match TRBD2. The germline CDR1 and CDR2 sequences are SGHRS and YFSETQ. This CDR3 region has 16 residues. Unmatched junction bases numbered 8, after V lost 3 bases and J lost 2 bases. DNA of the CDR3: TGCGCCAGCAGCTCCCCATCTAGCGGGCCCACAGATACGCAGTATTTT. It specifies CASSSPSSGPTDTQYF.

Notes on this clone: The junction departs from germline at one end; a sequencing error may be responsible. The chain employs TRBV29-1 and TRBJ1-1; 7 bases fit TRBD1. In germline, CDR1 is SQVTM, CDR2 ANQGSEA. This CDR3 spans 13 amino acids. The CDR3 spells CSVQDRVSTEAFF. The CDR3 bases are TGCAGCGTTCAAGACAGGGTGAGCACTGAAGCTTTCTTT. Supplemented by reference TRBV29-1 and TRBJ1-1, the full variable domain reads SAVISQKPSRDICQRGTSLTIQCQVDSQVTMMFWYRQQPGQSLTLIATANQGSEATYESGFVIDKFPISRPNLTFSTLTVSNMSPEDSSIYLCSVQDRVSTEAFFGQGTRLTVV.

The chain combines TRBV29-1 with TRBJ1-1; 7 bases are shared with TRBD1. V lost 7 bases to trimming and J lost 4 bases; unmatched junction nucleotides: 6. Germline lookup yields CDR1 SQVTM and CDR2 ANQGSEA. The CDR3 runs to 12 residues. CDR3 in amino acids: CSGLQGSTEAFF. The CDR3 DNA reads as TGCAGCGGGCTACAGGGGAGCACTGAAGCTTTCTTT.

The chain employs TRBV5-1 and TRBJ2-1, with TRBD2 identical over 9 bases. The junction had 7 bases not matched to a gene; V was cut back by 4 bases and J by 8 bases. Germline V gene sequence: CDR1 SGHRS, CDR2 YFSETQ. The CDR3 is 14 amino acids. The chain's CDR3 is CASSAGGPSDEQFF. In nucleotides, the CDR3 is TGCGCCAGCAGCGCGGGAGGGCCGAGCGATGAGCAGTTCTTC. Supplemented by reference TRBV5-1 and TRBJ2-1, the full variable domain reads KAGVTQTPRYLIKTRGQQVTLSCSPISGHRSVSWYQQTPGQGLQFLFEYFSETQRNKGNFPGRFSGRQFSNSRSEMNVSTLELGDSALYLCASSAGGPSDEQFFGPGTRLTVL.

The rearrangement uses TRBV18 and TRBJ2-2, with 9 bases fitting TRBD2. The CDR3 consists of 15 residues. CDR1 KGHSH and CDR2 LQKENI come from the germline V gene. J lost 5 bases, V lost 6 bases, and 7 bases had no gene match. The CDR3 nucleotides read TGTGCCAGCTCCTCCAGGACTAGCGATACCGGGGAGCTGTTTTTT. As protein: CASSSRTSDTGELFF.

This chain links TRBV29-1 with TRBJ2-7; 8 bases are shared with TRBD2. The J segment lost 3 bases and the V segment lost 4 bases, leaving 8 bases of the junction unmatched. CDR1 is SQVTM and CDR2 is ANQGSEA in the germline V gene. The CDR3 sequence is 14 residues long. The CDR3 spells CSVGFGSGNYEQYF. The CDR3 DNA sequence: TGCAGCGTTGGATTTGGTAGCGGGAACTACGAGCAGTACTTC.

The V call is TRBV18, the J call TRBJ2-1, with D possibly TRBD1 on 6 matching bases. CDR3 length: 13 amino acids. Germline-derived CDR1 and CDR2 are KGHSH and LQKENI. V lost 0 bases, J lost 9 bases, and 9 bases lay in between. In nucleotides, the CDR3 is TGTGCCAGCTCACCACCGGGCAGGGGTGAGCAGTTCTTC. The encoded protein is CASSPPGRGEQFF.

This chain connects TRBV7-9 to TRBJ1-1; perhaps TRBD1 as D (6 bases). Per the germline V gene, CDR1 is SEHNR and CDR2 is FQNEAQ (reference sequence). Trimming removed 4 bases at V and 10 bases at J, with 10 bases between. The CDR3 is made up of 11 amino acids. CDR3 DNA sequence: TGTGCCAGCAGCTCGTCCAGGGGAGCTTTCTTT. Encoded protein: CASSSSRGAFF.

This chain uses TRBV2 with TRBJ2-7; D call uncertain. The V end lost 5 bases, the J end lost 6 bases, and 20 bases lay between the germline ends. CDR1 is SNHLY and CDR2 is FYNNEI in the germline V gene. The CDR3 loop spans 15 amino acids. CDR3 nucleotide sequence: TGTGCCAGCAGTCCCCGCTTTAGGCAGTCAGCCGAGCAGTACTTC. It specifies CASSPRFRQSAEQYF.

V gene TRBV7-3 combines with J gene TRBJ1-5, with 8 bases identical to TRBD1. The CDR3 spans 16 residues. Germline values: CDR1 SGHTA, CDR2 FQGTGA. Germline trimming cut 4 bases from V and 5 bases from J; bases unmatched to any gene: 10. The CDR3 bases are TGTGCCAGCAGCTCCCTCGGACAGGGCTCTTATCAGCCCCAGCATTTT. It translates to CASSSLGQGSYQPQHF.

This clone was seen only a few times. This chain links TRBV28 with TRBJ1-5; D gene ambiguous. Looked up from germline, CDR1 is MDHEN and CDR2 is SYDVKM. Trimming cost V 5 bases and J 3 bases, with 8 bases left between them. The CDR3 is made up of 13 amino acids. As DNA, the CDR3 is TGTGCCAGCAGTACGGGTTACAATCAGCCCCAGCATTTT. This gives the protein CASSTGYNQPQHF.

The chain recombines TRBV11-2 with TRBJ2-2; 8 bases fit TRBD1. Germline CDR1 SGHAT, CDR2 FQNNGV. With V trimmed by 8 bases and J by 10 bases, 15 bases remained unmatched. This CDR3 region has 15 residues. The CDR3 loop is CASSGTGEIVEELFF. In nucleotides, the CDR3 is TGTGCCAGCTCCGGGACAGGAGAGATTGTGGAGGAGCTGTTTTTT.

This chain's CDR3 is CASRGEYNEQFF. CDR3 bases: TGTGCCAGCAGGGGGGAGTACAATGAGCAGTTCTTC. This rearrangement joins TRBV6-6 to TRBJ2-1, with D perhaps matching TRBD1 or TRBD2 (5 bases each). V was pared by 6 bases and J by 4 bases, with 7 bases between. The CDR3 runs to 12 residues. CDR1 and CDR2 (germline): MNHNY, SVGAGI (reference sequence).

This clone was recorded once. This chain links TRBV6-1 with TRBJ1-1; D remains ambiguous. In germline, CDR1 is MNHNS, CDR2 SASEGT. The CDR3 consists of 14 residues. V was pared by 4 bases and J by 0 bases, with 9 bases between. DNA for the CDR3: TGTGCCAGCAGTGGTGTCCCTCTGAACACTGAAGCTTTCTTT. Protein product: CASSGVPLNTEAFF.